This T cell receptor beta chain originates from a study of tumor and adjacent non-tumor tissue in lung cancer. In the study overall: Each sample yielded 3.9 million or so productive TCRbeta reads on average. Study-wide results and caveats: Shorter survival was associated with higher TCR diversity in tumors. Tumor repertoires had a smaller top 100 clone share than normal lung.

The library came from three nested PCR rounds adapted from ARM-PCR protocols. Via MiXCR, TCRdb re-called the multiplex PCR reads, giving one row per CDR3 protein. The sample lists over 60,000 distinct CDR3 sequences, roughly 72% occurring once. RNA was extracted from bulk tissue without any cell sorting. Chemotherapy-naive patients with new lung cancer underwent thoracic surgery in China, August–November 2014. The CDR3 covers 16 residues. Germline V gene lookup returns CDR1 SEHNR and CDR2 FQNEAQ (reference sequence). Details on this clonotype: Its specificity is not known. One end of the junction varies from germline; a read error may be responsible.

Sequenced input: lung tumor tissue. The gene calls are TRBV7-9 and TRBJ2-4; TRBD1 is a possible D gene (6 bases). This clonotype was sampled from a man aged 60 to 69 with non-small cell lung cancer. This chain's CDR3 is CASSRNGGMAQNIQHF. The CDR3 DNA follows: TGTGCCAGCAGCCGCAATGGGGGCATGGCCCAAAACATTCAGCACTTC.